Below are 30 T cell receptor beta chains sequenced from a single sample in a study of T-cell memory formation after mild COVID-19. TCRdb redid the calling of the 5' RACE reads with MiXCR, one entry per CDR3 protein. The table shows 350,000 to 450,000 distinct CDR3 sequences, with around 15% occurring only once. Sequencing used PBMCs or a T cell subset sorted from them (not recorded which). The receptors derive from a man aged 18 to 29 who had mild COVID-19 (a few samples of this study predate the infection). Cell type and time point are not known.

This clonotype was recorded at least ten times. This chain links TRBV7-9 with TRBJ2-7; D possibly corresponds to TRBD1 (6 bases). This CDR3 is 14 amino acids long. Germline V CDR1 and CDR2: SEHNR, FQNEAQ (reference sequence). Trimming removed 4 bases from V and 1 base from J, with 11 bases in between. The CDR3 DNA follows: TGTGCCAGCAGCTCGGGACAAACGTCCTACGAGCAGTACTTC. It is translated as CASSSGQTSYEQYF.

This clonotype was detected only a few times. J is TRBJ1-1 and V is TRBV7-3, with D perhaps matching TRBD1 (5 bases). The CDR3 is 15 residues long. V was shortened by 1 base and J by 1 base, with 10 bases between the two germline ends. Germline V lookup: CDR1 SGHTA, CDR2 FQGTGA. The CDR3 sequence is CASSLRGGENTEAFF. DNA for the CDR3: TGTGCCAGCAGCTTAAGGGGAGGGGAGAACACTGAAGCTTTCTTT.

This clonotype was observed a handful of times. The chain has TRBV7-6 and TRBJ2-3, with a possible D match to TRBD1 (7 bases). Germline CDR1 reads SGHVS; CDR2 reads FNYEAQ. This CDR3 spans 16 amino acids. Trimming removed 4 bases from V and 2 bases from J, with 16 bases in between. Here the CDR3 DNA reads TGTGCCAGCAGCTCTACCCGACAGGGACTCACAGATACGCAGTATTTT. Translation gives CASSSTRQGLTDTQYF.

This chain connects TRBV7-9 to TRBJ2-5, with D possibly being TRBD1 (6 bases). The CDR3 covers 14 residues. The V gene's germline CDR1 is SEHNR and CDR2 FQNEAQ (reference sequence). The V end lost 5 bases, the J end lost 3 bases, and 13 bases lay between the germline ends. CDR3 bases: TGTGCCAGCAGCACCAAGGGGGAAAAAGAGACCCAGTACTTC. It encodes CASSTKGEKETQYF.

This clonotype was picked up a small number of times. CDR3 region: CASSQQTGELFF. The CDR3 DNA is TGTGCCAGCAGCCAACAGACAGGGGAGCTGTTTTTT. The gene calls are TRBV3-1 and TRBJ2-2; no reliable D call. Per the germline V gene, CDR1 is LGHDT and CDR2 is YNNKEL (reference sequence). The CDR3 is 12 amino acids. The ends were cut back, 2 bases at V and 8 bases at J, with 6 bases in the middle.

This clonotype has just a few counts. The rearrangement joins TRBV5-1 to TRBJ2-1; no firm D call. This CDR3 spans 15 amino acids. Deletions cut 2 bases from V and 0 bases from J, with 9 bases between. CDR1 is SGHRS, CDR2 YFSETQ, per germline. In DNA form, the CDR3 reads TGCGCCAGCAGCTTAGGCGTTCGCTCCTACAATGAGCAGTTCTTC. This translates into CASSLGVRSYNEQFF.

For the CDR3, the DNA is TGCAGCGTTGTCCCAGCGGGGTTGAATGAGCAGTTCTTC. It codes for CSVVPAGLNEQFF. The chain joins TRBV29-1 to TRBJ2-1; 7 bases are a match to TRBD2. V shed 4 bases, J shed 7 bases, and the junction held 7 bases outside the gene matches. The CDR3 spans 13 residues. Germline values: CDR1 SQVTM, CDR2 ANQGSEA.

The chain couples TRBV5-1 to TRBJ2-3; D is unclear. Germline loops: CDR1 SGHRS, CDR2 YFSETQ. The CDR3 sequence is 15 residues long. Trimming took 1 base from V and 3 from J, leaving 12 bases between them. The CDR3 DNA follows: TGCGCCAGCAGCTTGTCAGCGACCCGGACAGATACGCAGTATTTT. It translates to CASSLSATRTDTQYF.

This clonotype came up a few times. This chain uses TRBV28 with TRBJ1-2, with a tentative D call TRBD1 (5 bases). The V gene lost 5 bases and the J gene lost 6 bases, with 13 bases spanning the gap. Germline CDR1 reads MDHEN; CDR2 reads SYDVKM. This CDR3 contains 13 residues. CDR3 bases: TGTGCCAGCAGTCCATACCCGGGGGATGGCTACACCTTC. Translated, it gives CASSPYPGDGYTF.

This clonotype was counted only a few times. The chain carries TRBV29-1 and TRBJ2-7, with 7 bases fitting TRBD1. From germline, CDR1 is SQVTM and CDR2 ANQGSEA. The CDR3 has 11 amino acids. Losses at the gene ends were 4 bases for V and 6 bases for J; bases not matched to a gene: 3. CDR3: CSVASGGEQYV. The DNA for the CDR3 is TGCAGCGTTGCCTCAGGGGGCGAGCAGTACGTC.

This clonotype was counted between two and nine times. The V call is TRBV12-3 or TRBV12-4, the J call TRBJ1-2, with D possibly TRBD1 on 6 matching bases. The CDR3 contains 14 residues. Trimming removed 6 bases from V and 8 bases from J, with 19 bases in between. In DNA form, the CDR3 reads TGTGCCAGCAGCAGACTCCCGGGGGCTGAGGGCTACACCTTC. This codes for CASSRLPGAEGYTF.

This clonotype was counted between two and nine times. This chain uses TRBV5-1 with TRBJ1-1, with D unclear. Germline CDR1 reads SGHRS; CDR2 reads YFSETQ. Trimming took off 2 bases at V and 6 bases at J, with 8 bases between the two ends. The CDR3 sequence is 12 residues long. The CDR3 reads CASSFKGSEAFF. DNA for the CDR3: TGCGCCAGCAGCTTTAAGGGCTCTGAAGCTTTCTTT. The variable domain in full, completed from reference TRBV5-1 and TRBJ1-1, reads KAGVTQTPRYLIKTRGQQVTLSCSPISGHRSVSWYQQTPGQGLQFLFEYFSETQRNKGNFPGRFSGRQFSNSRSEMNVSTLELGDSALYLCASSFKGSEAFFGQGTRLTVV.

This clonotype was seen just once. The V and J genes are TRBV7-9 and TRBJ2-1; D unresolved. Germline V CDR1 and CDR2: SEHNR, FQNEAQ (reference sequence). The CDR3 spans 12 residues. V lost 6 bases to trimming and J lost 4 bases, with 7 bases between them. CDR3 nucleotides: TGTGCCAGCAGTCGAGATTACAATGAGCAGTTCTTC. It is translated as CASSRDYNEQFF.

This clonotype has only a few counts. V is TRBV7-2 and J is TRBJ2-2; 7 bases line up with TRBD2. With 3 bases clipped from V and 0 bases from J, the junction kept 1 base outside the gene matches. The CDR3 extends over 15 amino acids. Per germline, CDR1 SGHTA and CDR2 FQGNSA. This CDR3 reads CASSFLAANTGELFF. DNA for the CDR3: TGTGCCAGCAGCTTTCTAGCGGCGAACACCGGGGAGCTGTTTTTT. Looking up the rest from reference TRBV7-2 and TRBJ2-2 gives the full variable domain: GAGVSQSPSNKVTEKGKDVELRCDPISGHTALYWYRQSLGQGLEFLIYFQGNSAPDKSGLPSDRFSAERTGGSVSTLTIQRTQQEDSAVYLCASSFLAANTGELFFGEGSRLTVL.

CDR3 sequence (DNA): TGCGCCAGCAGCCCAGCCCCGGGACAGGGGTATCCGTCACCCCTCCACTTT. Translating it yields CASSPAPGQGYPSPLHF. The V and J genes are TRBV4-1 and TRBJ1-6, with TRBD1 matching over 10 bases. V trimming: 4 bases; J trimming: 10 bases; junction bases outside the gene matches: 13. There are 17 residues in the CDR3. CDR1 and CDR2 from the germline V gene are MGHRA and YSYEKL.

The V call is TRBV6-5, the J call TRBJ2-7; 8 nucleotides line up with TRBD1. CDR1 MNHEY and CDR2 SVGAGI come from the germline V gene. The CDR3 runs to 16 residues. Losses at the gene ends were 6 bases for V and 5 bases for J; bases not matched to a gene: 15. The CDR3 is CASSPRRGQGADEQYV. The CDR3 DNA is TGTGCCAGCAGCCCTCGCCGTGGACAGGGAGCCGACGAGCAGTACGTC.

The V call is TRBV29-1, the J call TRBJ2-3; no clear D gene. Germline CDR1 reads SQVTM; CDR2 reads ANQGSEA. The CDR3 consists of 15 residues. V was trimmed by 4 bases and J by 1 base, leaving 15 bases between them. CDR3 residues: CSVVVLGEGTDTQYF. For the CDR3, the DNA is TGCAGCGTTGTGGTCCTCGGCGAGGGCACAGATACGCAGTATTTT.

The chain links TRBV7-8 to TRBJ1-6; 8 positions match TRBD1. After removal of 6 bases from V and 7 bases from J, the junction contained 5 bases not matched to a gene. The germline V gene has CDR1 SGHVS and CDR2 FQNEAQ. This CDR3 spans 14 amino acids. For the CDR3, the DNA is TGTGCCAGCAGACCCCGGACAGGGAATTCACCCCTCCACTTT. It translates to CASRPRTGNSPLHF.

CDR3 region: CASSATGGSNQPQHF. CDR3 sequence (DNA): TGTGCCAGCAGTGCTACAGGGGGCAGCAATCAGCCCCAGCATTTT. The V and J genes are TRBV6-5 and TRBJ1-5; 9 bases are a match to TRBD1. Germline V gene sequence: CDR1 MNHEY, CDR2 SVGAGI. The CDR3 covers 15 residues. V lost 5 bases to trimming and J lost 1 base; unmatched junction nucleotides: 3.

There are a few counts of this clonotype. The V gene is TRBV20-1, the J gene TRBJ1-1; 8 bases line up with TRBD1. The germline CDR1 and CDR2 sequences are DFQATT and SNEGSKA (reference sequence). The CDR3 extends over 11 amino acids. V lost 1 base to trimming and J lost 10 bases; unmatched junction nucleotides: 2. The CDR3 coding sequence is TGCAGTGCTAGAGGTGACAGGGGAGCTTTCTTT. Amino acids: CSARGDRGAFF.

CDR3 amino acids: CASSSQLVWAEETQYF. CDR3 DNA: TGTGCCAGCAGTTCCCAACTAGTCTGGGCTGAAGAGACCCAGTACTTC. The V gene is TRBV12-3 or TRBV12-4, the J gene TRBJ2-5, with D possibly TRBD2 on 5 matching bases. Between the trimmed V and J ends, which lost 4 bases and 3 bases, there was a span of 18 bases. The CDR3 is 16 residues long.

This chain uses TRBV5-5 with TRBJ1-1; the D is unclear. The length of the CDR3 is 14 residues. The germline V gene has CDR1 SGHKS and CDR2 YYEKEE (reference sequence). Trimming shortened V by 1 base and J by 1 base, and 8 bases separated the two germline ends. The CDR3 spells CASSLYPENTEAFF. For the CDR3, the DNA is TGTGCCAGCAGCTTGTATCCGGAGAACACTGAAGCTTTCTTT.

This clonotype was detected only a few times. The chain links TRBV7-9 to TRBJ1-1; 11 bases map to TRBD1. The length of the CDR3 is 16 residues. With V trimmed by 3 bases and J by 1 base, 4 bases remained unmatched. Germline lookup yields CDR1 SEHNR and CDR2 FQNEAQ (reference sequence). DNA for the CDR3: TGTGCCAGCAGCTTCCGGGACAGGGGGAAGAACACTGAAGCTTTCTTT. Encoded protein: CASSFRDRGKNTEAFF.

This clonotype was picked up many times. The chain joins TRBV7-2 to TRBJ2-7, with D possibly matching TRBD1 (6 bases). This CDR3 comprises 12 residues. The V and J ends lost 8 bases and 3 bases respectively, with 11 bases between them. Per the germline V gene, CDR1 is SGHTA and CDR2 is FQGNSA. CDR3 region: CASGTWGYEQYF. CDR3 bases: TGTGCCAGCGGGACATGGGGCTACGAGCAGTACTTC.

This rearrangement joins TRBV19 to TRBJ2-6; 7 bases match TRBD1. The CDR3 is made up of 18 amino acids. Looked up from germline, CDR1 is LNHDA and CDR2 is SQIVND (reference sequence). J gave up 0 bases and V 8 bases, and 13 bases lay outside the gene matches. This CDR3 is CASSGQDGDYSGANVLTF. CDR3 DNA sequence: TGTGCCAGTTCAGGACAGGACGGAGACTACTCTGGGGCCAACGTCCTGACTTTC.

In nucleotides, the CDR3 is TGCAGCTTCGATCTGGCCGGGGAGACCCAGTACTTC. It specifies CSFDLAGETQYF. The rearrangement uses TRBV20-1 and TRBJ2-5; no clear D. The CDR3 consists of 12 residues. In germline, CDR1 is DFQATT, CDR2 SNEGSKA (reference sequence).

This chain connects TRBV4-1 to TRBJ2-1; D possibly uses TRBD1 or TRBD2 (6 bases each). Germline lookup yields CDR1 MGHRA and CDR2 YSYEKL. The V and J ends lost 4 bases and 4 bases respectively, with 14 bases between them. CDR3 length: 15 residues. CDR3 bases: TGCGCCAGCAGCCTAATCGGGGGCGAGTACAATGAGCAGTTCTTC. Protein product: CASSLIGGEYNEQFF.

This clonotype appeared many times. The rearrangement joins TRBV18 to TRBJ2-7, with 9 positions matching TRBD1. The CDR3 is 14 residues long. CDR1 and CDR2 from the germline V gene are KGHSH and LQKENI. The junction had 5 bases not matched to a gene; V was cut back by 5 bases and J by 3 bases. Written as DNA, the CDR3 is TGTGCCAGCTCATCCGGGACAGGGAGCTACGAGCAGTACTTC. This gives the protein CASSSGTGSYEQYF. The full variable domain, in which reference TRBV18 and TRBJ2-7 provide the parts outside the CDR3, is NAGVMQNPRHLVRRRGQEARLRCSPMKGHSHVYWYRQLPEEGLKFMVYLQKENIIDESGMPKERFSAEFPKEGPSILRIQQVVRGDSAAYFCASSSGTGSYEQYFGPGTRLTVT.

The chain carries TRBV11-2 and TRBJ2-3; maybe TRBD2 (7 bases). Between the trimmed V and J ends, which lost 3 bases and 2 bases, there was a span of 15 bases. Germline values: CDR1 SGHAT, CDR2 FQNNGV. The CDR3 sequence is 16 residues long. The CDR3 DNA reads TGTGCCAGCAGCTTGGGGGCGAGCGGGGCCACAGATACGCAGTATTTT. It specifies CASSLGASGATDTQYF.

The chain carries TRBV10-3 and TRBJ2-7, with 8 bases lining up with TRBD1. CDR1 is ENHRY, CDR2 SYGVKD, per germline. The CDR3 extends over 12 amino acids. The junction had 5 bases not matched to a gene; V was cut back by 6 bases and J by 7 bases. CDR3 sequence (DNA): TGTGCCATCAGGGGACAGGCGGTAGAGCAGTACTTC. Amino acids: CAIRGQAVEQYF.